This T cell receptor (beta chain) appears in the sequencing data of a study of OX40 agonist ivuxolimab in advanced cancers. Study-level results: There was clonal expansion of CD4+ and CD8+ blood T cells by week 6 at 0.1 to 3.0 mg/kg.

TCRdb keeps only in-frame clones here, not all; method: immunoSEQ multiplex PCR. Of approximately 63,000 clones in the sample, 75% to 85% were seen once. CDR3 size: 14 residues. Between the trimmed V and J ends, which lost 7 bases and 1 base, there was a span of 10 bases. Per the germline V gene, CDR1 is MNHEY and CDR2 is SMNVEV (reference sequence). With respect to this clone: What it binds is not known.

The chain joins TRBV27 to TRBJ2-2; no reliable D call. The sequence was collected from an adult with an advanced solid tumor such as melanoma, head and neck, liver or kidney cancer. Sample: CD4+ or CD8+ T cells sorted from blood, taken in a trial of the OX40 agonist ivuxolimab. CDR3 in DNA: TGTGCCAGCACCGATTGGCAGAACACCGGGGAGCTGTTTTTT. This translates into CASTDWQNTGELFF.